This TCR beta chain originates from a study of blood T cell repertoires in COVID-19. Germline CDR1 and CDR2: LNHDA and SQIVND (reference sequence). The V gene lost 5 bases and the J gene lost 1 base, with 14 bases spanning the gap. The CDR3 spans 15 residues. Method: immunoSEQ multiplex PCR; TCRdb's copy keeps in-frame clones and lacks some. The table shows 540,000 or so clones, with 85% to 90% occurring only once. Sequenced input: peripheral blood. This sequence originates from a woman in her 50s with COVID-19, enrolled during active disease. This rearrangement joins TRBV19 to TRBJ1-1; D gene uncertain. DNA of the CDR3: TGTGCCAGTAGTGCCTGGAGGACGGCGAACACTGAAGCTTTCTTT. Translated, it gives CASSAWRTANTEAFF. Full variable domain (outside the CDR3, taken from reference TRBV19 and TRBJ1-1): DGGITQSPKYLFRKEGQNVTLSCEQNLNHDAMYWYRQDPGQGLRLIYYSQIVNDFQKGDIAEGYSVSREKKESFPLTVTSAQKNPTAFYLCASSAWRTANTEAFFGQGTRLTVV.